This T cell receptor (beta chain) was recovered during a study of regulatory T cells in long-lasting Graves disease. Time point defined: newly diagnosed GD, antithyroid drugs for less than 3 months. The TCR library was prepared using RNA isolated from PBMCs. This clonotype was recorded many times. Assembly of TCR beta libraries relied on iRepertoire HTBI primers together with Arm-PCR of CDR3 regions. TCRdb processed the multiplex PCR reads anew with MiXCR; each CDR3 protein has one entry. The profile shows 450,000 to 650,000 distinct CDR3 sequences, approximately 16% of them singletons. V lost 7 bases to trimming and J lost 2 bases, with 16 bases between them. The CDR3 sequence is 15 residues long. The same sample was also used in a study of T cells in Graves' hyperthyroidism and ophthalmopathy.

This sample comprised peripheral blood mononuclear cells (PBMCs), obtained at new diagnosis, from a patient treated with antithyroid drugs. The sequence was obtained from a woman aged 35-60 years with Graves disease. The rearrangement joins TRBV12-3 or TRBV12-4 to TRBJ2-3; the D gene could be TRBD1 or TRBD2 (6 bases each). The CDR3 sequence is CASILSRGPTDTQYF. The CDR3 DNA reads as TGTGCCAGCATCCTCAGTCGGGGGCCCACAGATACGCAGTATTTT.